This T cell receptor beta chain was captured in a study of identical twins. Study outcomes and limitations: An excess of low generation probability was shown by twin-shared out-of-frame alpha sequences. In drawing conclusions, the study used cross-sectional statistical analysis and did not follow the same donors.

V was trimmed by 1 base and J by 10 bases, leaving 8 bases between them. The CDR3 length is 12 residues. CDR1 is SEHNR and CDR2 is FQNEAQ in the germline V gene (reference sequence). All of the donors were Caucasians in good health. One entry per CDR3 protein, called by TCRdb with MiXCR from the 5' RACE reads. The sample lists 450,000 to 650,000 distinct CDR3 sequences; about 15% were seen once. There are many counts of this clonotype. The antigen is undetermined. This same sample was also part of a study on yellow fever vaccine responses in identical twins.

The source of this sequence is a woman under 30 in good health. Sequencing was done on a sample of CD4+ T cells sorted from blood. The J gene is TRBJ2-1, the V gene TRBV7-9, with D unresolved. In DNA form, the CDR3 reads TGTGCCAGCAGCTTAGGCGGCTTGGAGCAGTTCTTC. It yields the protein CASSLGGLEQFF.